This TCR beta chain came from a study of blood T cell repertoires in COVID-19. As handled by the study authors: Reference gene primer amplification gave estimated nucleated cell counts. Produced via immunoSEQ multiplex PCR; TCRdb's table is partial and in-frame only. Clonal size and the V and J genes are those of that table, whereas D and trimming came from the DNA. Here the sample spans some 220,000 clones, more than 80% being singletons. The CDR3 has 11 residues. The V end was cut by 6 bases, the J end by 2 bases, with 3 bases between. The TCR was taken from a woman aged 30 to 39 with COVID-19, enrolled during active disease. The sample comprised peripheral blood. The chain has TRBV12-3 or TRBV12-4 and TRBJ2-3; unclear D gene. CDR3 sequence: CASSLTDTQYF. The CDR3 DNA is TGTGCCAGCAGCCTCACAGATACGCAGTATTTT.